This passage covers 16 T cell receptor beta chains from one sample sequenced in a study of cytomegalovirus exposure and HLA in healthy donors. Primers: 60 Vbeta forward and 13 Jbeta reverse. Libraries were prepared by immunoSEQ multiplex PCR; TCRdb keeps only in-frame clonotypes and omits some of them. The sample yields more than 85,000 clones, 78% seen once. Sequencing was done on a sample of PBMCs. These receptors all stem from a male donor in good health and CMV-seronegative.

The V gene is TRBV6-6, the J gene TRBJ2-1; TRBD2 might be the D (6 bases). From germline, CDR1 is MNHNY and CDR2 SVGAGI (reference sequence). With 6 bases removed from V and 8 bases from J, the gap between germline ends came to 17 bases. The CDR3 totals 14 residues. CDR3 region: CASSPRGGVHEQFF. The CDR3 nucleotides read TGTGCCAGCAGCCCCCGGGGAGGCGTCCATGAGCAGTTCTTC.

The chain uses TRBV5-4 and TRBJ1-1; 10 nucleotides agree with TRBD1. The trim removed 5 bases at V and 2 bases at J, leaving 9 bases unmatched. Germline V gene data show CDR1 as SGHNT and CDR2 as YYREEE (reference sequence). CDR3 size: 16 residues. CDR3 nucleotide sequence: TGTGCCAGCAGGGAGAGACAGGGGGCAGGAAACACTGAAGCTTTCTTT. It codes for CASRERQGAGNTEAFF. The whole variable domain, remainder taken from reference TRBV5-4 and TRBJ1-1, is ETGVTQSPTHLIKTRGQQVTLRCSSQSGHNTVSWYQQALGQGPQFIFQYYREEENGRGNFPPRFSGLQFPNYSSELNVNALELDDSALYLCASRERQGAGNTEAFFGQGTRLTVV.

The chain has TRBV7-2 and TRBJ2-1, with D perhaps TRBD2 (6 bases). Germline CDR1 reads SGHTA; CDR2 reads FQGNSA. CDR3 length: 13 amino acids. V was shortened by 5 bases and J by 3 bases, with 8 bases between the two germline ends. In DNA form, the CDR3 reads TGTGCCAGCAGCCGGGAGTTCTACAATGAGCAGTTCTTC. Translated: CASSREFYNEQFF. The full variable domain, completed using reference TRBV7-2 and TRBJ2-1, is GAGVSQSPSNKVTEKGKDVELRCDPISGHTALYWYRQSLGQGLEFLIYFQGNSAPDKSGLPSDRFSAERTGGSVSTLTIQRTQQEDSAVYLCASSREFYNEQFFGPGTRLTVL.

This clone came up once. The gene calls are TRBV11-2 and TRBJ2-1; the match to TRBD2 covers 10 bases. The CDR3 length is 15 residues. Germline-derived CDR1 and CDR2 are SGHAT and FQNNGV. Trimming at V came to 2 bases and at J to 2 bases, leaving 0 bases not matched to a gene. DNA for the CDR3: TGTGCCAGCAGCTTAACTAGCGGGGCCTACAATGAGCAGTTCTTC. It specifies CASSLTSGAYNEQFF.

The V call is TRBV11-2, the J call TRBJ2-3, with TRBD1 matching 8 bases. V lost 5 bases and J lost 6; bases outside the gene matches: 4. This CDR3 comprises 13 residues. Germline lookup yields CDR1 SGHAT and CDR2 FQNNGV. For the CDR3, the DNA is TGTGCCAGCAGCCCCGGACAGGGTGATACGCAGTATTTT. Encoded protein: CASSPGQGDTQYF.

This chain uses TRBV7-2 with TRBJ2-1, with TRBD1 matching over 9 bases. The J segment lost 7 bases and the V segment lost 2 bases, leaving 12 bases of the junction unmatched. The CDR3 totals 17 residues. Germline assignment: CDR1 SGHTA and CDR2 FQGNSA. CDR3 loop: CASSLRQSGQGVNEQFF. In DNA, the CDR3 is TGTGCCAGCAGCTTACGCCAATCGGGACAGGGAGTAAATGAGCAGTTCTTC.

This chain connects TRBV14 to TRBJ2-5; 7 bases agree with TRBD1. This CDR3 has 17 amino acids. Germline-derived CDR1 and CDR2 are SGHDN and FVKESK. The V gene end was trimmed by 6 bases and the J gene end by 4 bases; junction bases not matched to a gene: 17. CDR3 region: CASRHKVRQGPSETQYF. CDR3 coding DNA: TGTGCCAGCAGGCACAAGGTGAGACAGGGACCTTCAGAGACCCAGTACTTC.

This chain joins TRBV4-3 and TRBJ2-1, with a possible D match to TRBD2 (5 bases). Germline values: CDR1 LGHNA, CDR2 YSLEER. This CDR3 region has 15 residues. V lost 0 bases to trimming and J lost 1 base, with 7 bases between them. CDR3 sequence: CASSQDPGSYNEQFF. CDR3 nucleotide sequence: TGCGCCAGCAGCCAAGATCCGGGATCCTACAATGAGCAGTTCTTC.

V usage is TRBV27 and J usage is TRBJ2-1; D may be TRBD2 (6 bases). The germline CDR1 and CDR2 sequences are MNHEY and SMNVEV (reference sequence). V was shortened by 5 bases and J by 0 bases, with 17 bases between the two germline ends. The CDR3 contains 17 residues. The chain's CDR3 is CASSPAPSASSYNEQFF. The DNA for the CDR3 is TGTGCCAGCAGTCCCGCTCCTAGCGCTAGCTCCTACAATGAGCAGTTCTTC.

This chain links TRBV30 with TRBJ2-2; TRBD2 is a possible D gene (5 bases). Trimming cost V 5 bases and J 2 bases, with 15 bases left between them. The CDR3 is 15 residues long. Germline CDR1 reads GTSNPN; CDR2 reads SVGIG (reference sequence). CDR3 bases: TGTGCCTGGGACACCCTCGGAGGAAACACCGGGGAGCTGTTTTTT. It yields the protein CAWDTLGGNTGELFF.

The CDR3 region is CASSLAPAGEQFF. CDR3 DNA: TGTGCCAGCAGCTTAGCTCCAGCGGGAGAGCAGTTCTTC. The chain uses TRBV5-4 and TRBJ2-1; 7 bases align to TRBD2. In germline, CDR1 is SGHNT, CDR2 YYREEE (reference sequence). J was trimmed by 10 bases and V by 2 bases; bases with no gene match: 6. This CDR3 comprises 13 residues.

This chain links TRBV6-1 with TRBJ2-1, with D perhaps TRBD1 (6 bases). The CDR3 spans 15 residues. Germline V gene sequence: CDR1 MNHNS, CDR2 SASEGT. V lost 2 bases and J 5 bases, leaving 13 bases between the germline ends. CDR3 DNA: TGTGCCAGCAGTGAACAGGGCAGGGGAAACAATGAGCAGTTCTTC. Its translation: CASSEQGRGNNEQFF.

The J gene is TRBJ2-7, the V gene TRBV18; 8 bases line up with TRBD2. The ends lost 3 bases at V and 2 bases at J; junction bases unmatched: 6. Germline V gene lookup returns CDR1 KGHSH and CDR2 LQKENI. The length of the CDR3 is 15 residues. The CDR3 coding sequence is TGTGCCAGCTCACCCCCGGGACTAGACGCCTACGAGCAGTACTTC. This translates into CASSPPGLDAYEQYF.

This chain uses TRBV2 with TRBJ2-3; 11 nucleotides align to TRBD1. Germline loops: CDR1 SNHLY, CDR2 FYNNEI. V shed 5 bases and J 3 bases; nucleotides not matched to a gene: 7. The CDR3 has 16 amino acids. The CDR3 region is CASSSGTGGRTDTQYF. In nucleotides, the CDR3 is TGTGCCAGCAGTTCCGGGACAGGGGGGAGGACAGATACGCAGTATTTT. The full variable domain, with the rest looked up from reference TRBV2 and TRBJ2-3, is EPEVTQTPSHQVTQMGQEVILRCVPISNHLYFYWYRQILGQKVEFLVSFYNNEISEKSEIFDDQFSVERPDGSNFTLKIRSTKLEDSAMYFCASSSGTGGRTDTQYFGPGTRLTVL.

The V and J genes are TRBV9 and TRBJ2-5; TRBD1 matches at 10 bases. The germline V gene has CDR1 SGDLS and CDR2 YYNGEE. V lost 4 bases, J lost 2 bases, and 8 bases stayed unmatched. This CDR3 region has 16 residues. The CDR3 sequence: CASSRRDRGLQETQYF. The CDR3 coding sequence is TGTGCCAGCAGCCGTCGGGACAGGGGTCTTCAAGAGACCCAGTACTTC.

The genes are TRBV11-3 and TRBJ2-1, with 14 bases fitting TRBD2. From germline, CDR1 is SGHNT and CDR2 YENEEA. The CDR3 totals 18 residues. The J segment lost 3 bases and the V segment lost 5 bases, leaving 9 bases of the junction unmatched. CDR3 in amino acids: CASSIRLAGGRGYNEQFF. CDR3 coding DNA: TGTGCCAGCAGCATCCGACTAGCGGGAGGGCGAGGCTACAATGAGCAGTTCTTC.